This T cell receptor (beta chain) was captured in a study of T cell responses to AZD1222 COVID-19 vaccine. Study-wide results and caveats: Females made up more of the donors, who were largely white British, and clonal diversity may have come out too low. Repertoire collection took place solely once the T cell response had peaked. Vaccination with two AZD1222 doses was followed by a rise in Spike-specific TCR breadth and depth.

Clones were read by immunoSEQ multiplex PCR, and TCRdb kept only the in-frame ones, dropping some. The sample yields roughly 100,000 clones, around 90% seen once. As to this clone: Its target is unknown.

There are 14 residues in the CDR3. This specimen was peripheral blood, taken on day 0 of AZD1222 vaccination. This receptor was identified in an adult in good health. The chain employs TRBV21-1 and TRBJ2-7; the DNA was not used to check the table's D call, TRBD1. TRBV21-1 is a recognized pseudogene. CDR3 in DNA: TGTGCCAGCAGCAAAAATCTCCAGGGTCACGAGCAGTACTTC. Residues: CASSKNLQGHEQYF.